This entry features one TCR beta chain sequence. Its target is unknown. The data stem from a study of T cells in localized non-small cell lung cancer. Study observations and caveats: Out of the top 100 tumor clones, a median around 57 were seen in adjacent lung. Without multi-region sequencing, intratumor heterogeneity could not be excluded. Of the tissues analyzed, uninvolved adjacent lung showed maximal T cell clonality, greater than tumor.

Libraries were prepared by immunoSEQ multiplex PCR; TCRdb keeps only in-frame clonotypes and omits some of them. In the table there are 40,000 to 55,000 clones, about 78% of which are singletons. Trimming left V 5 bases short and J 4 bases short, with 10 bases between. The CDR3 totals 13 residues. CDR1 SGHRS and CDR2 YFSETQ come from the germline V gene. Sequenced material: PBMCs, taken before any cancer treatment. The chain couples TRBV5-1 to TRBJ2-4; D gene uncertain. The clonotype comes from a woman aged 35 to 70 with stage II lung adenocarcinoma. CDR3 loop: CASRTDGKNIQYF. In DNA, the CDR3 is TGCGCCAGCAGAACCGACGGGAAAAACATTCAGTACTTC.